This T cell receptor (beta chain) appears in the sequencing data of a study of cytomegalovirus exposure and HLA in healthy donors. Sequencing was performed with immunoSEQ multiplex PCR; in TCRdb, only in-frame clones are kept and a portion is missing. The sample has around 260,000 clones; about 90% are singletons. Between the trimmed V and J ends, which lost 0 bases and 5 bases, there was a span of 14 bases. The CDR3 extends over 16 amino acids. The V gene's germline CDR1 is LGHNA and CDR2 YNFKEQ. Study results and limitations: According to reports, the classifier identified cytomegalovirus status with high specificity and sensitivity. Overall, roughly 160 TCR beta chains were annotated as cytomegalovirus-associated. In the roughly 120 validation repertoires, a later analysis found that first-cohort TCR clusters tended to co-occur.

Points on this clone: What it binds is unknown.

The sample comprised PBMCs. The TCR originated in a woman aged 25 to 39 in good health and CMV-seronegative. The chain links TRBV4-2 to TRBJ2-1, with D possibly matching TRBD2 (6 bases). CDR3 sequence: CASSQDGGRINNEQFF. CDR3 DNA: TGTGCCAGCAGCCAAGATGGTGGGAGGATAAACAATGAGCAGTTCTTC.